This T cell receptor (beta chain) was observed in a study of OX40 agonist ivuxolimab in advanced cancers. Trimming removed 7 bases at V and 8 bases at J, with 12 bases between. Per germline, CDR1 SGHRS and CDR2 YFSETQ. The CDR3 extends over 11 amino acids. Profiled with immunoSEQ multiplex PCR; TCRdb holds only in-frame clones, not every one. The data show about 21,000 clones, with 88% seen just once and roughly a tenth held by the top ten. The source is an adult with an advanced solid tumor such as melanoma, head and neck, liver or kidney cancer. This chain links TRBV5-1 with TRBJ1-2; tentatively, D is TRBD1 (5 bases). This specimen was CD4+ or CD8+ T cells sorted from blood, taken in a trial of the OX40 agonist ivuxolimab. The CDR3 spells CASQGSSGYTF. Written as DNA, the CDR3 is TGCGCCAGCCAGGGTTCGTCGGGCTACACCTTC.